This T cell receptor beta chain comes out of a study of prognosis after radiotherapy for stage I lung cancer. Background on the study: Patients (approximately 12 men, five or six women) were aged roughly 50 to 84, median about 77 years.

This clonotype was counted at least ten times. Germline CDR1 and CDR2: SGHTA and FQGTGA. The CDR3 extends over 14 amino acids. Unmatched junction bases numbered 1, after V lost 1 base and J lost 8 bases. A volume of around 6 milliliters of peripheral blood was collected by draw at each of two time points. Researchers used two-round multiplex PCR to amplify TCR beta CDR3 starting from genomic DNA. First-round PCR used primers specific to each TRBV and TRBJ gene. A second round of PCR was carried out using universal primers. A single record per CDR3 protein comes from TCRdb applying MiXCR to the multiplex PCR reads. The table includes under 35,000 distinct CDR3 sequences, around 43% detected once.

This receptor was obtained from a donor over 45 with non-small cell lung cancer. This chain joins TRBV7-3 and TRBJ2-1, with 11 bases aligning to TRBD2. The sample here was PBMCs, taken before or after stereotactic body radiation therapy (not recorded which). CDR3: CASSLNSGGDEQFF. In DNA form, the CDR3 reads TGTGCCAGCAGCTTAAATAGCGGGGGGGATGAGCAGTTCTTC.